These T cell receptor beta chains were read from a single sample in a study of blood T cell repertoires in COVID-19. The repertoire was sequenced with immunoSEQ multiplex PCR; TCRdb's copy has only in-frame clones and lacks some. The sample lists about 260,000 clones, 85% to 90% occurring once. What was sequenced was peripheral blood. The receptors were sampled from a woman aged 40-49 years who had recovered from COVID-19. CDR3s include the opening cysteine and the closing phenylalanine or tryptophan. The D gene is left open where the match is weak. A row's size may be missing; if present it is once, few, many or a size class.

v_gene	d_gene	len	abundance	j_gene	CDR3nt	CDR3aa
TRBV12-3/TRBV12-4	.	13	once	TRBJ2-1	TGTGCCAGCAGTTTAGCGGGGCCCGGTGAGCAGTTCTTC	CASSLAGPGEQFF
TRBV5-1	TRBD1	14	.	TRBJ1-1	TGCGCCAGCAGCTTCATCCCAGGGGGAACTGAAGCTTTCTTT	CASSFIPGGTEAFF
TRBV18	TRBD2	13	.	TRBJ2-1	TGTGCCAGCTCAAACGGGGGGGCCGTTGAGCAGTTCTTC	CASSNGGAVEQFF
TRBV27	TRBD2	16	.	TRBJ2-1	TGTGCCAGCAGTTTAGGCGGACTAGCGGGGGGGGATGAGCAGTTCTTC	CASSLGGLAGGDEQFF
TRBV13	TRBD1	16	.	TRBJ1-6	TGTGCCAGCAGCTTCTCCTCCAGGGGGCGTAATTCACCCCTCCACTTT	CASSFSSRGRNSPLHF
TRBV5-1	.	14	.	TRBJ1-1	TGCGCCAGCAGCTTGAGCAGGGCGAACACTGAAGCTTTCTTT	CASSLSRANTEAFF
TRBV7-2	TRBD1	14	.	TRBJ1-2	TGTGCCAGCAGCTTAGGGGGACAGGTCTATGGCTACACCTTC	CASSLGGQVYGYTF
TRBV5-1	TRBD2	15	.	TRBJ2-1	TGCGCCAGCAGCTTGGACGGGGGGGTCTACAATGAGCAGTTCTTC	CASSLDGGVYNEQFF
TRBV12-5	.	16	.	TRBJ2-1	TGTGCTAGTGGTTTCGGGGGGCCCGGACTTCCTCGGGGGCAGTTCTTC	CASGFGGPGLPRGQFF
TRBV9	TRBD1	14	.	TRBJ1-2	TGTGCCAGCAGCGCGGACAGGGGTTCCCATGGCTACACCTTC	CASSADRGSHGYTF
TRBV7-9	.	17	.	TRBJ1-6	TGTGCCAGCAGCTCCAACCTCGACCGGGACAATACAATTCCCCTCCACTTT	CASSSNLDRDNTIPLHF
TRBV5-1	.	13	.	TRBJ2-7	TGCGCCAGCGGACGGACATCCTTCGACGAGCAGTACTTC	CASGRTSFDEQYF
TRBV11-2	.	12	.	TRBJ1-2	TGTGCCAGCAGTGAACAGGGCCATGGCTACACCTTC	CASSEQGHGYTF
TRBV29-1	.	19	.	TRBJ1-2	TGCAGCGTTGAAGCTCCGGGACACCGGACCGGCGCCATTAACTATGGCTACACCTTC	CSVEAPGHRTGAINYGYTF
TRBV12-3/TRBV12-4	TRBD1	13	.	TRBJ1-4	TGTGCCAGCAGTTTGGGACAGAATGAAAAACTGTTTTTT	CASSLGQNEKLFF
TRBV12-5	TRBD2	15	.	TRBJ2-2	TGTGCTAGTGGTTCTAGCGGGGGATTCACCGGGGAGCTGTTTTTT	CASGSSGGFTGELFF
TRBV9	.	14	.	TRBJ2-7	TGTGCCAGCAGCGTAGTAGCAGGGGCCTACGAGCAGTACTTC	CASSVVAGAYEQYF
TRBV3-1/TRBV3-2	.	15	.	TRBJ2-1	TGTGCCAGCAGCCAAGGACAGGCCTACTACAATGAGCAGTTCTTC	CASSQGQAYYNEQFF
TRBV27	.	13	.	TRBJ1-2	TGTGCCAGCAGTTTAACAGGGATGGAGGGCTACACCTTC	CASSLTGMEGYTF
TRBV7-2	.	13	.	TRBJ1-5	TGTGCCAGCCGGGTGGCGGGCAATCAGCCCCAGCATTTT	CASRVAGNQPQHF
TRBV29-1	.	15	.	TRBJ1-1	TGCAGCGCCGAGCGTCCGGGCAGGGGACACACTGAAGCTTTCTTT	CSAERPGRGHTEAFF
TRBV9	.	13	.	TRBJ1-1	TGTGCCAGCAGCGTTCACGGGAACACTGAAGCTTTCTTT	CASSVHGNTEAFF
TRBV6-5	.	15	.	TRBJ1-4	TGTGCCAGCAGTTACTTCACAGGGACTAATGAAAAACTGTTTTTT	CASSYFTGTNEKLFF
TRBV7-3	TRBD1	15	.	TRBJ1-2	TGTGCCAGCAGCCCCGGGACAGGCCCTTCCTATGGCTACACCTTC	CASSPGTGPSYGYTF
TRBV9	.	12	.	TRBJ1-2	TGTGCCAGCGACAACAGGGAACATGGCTACACCTTC	CASDNREHGYTF
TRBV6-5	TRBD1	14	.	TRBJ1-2	TGTGCCAGCAGTTTCAGGGGGGAAAACTATGGCTACACCTTC	CASSFRGENYGYTF
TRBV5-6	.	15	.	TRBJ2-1	TGTGCCAGCAGCTTGGTGGTCAGGGGTATCGATGAGCAGTTCTTC	CASSLVVRGIDEQFF
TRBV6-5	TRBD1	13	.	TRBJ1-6	TGTGCCAGCTCTCACAGGGGGTCTTCACCCCTCCACTTT	CASSHRGSSPLHF
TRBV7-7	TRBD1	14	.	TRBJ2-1	TGTGCTAGCAGCTTAGACAGGGGAAACAATGAGCAGTTCTTC	CASSLDRGNNEQFF
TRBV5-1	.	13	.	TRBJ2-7	TGCGCCAGCAGTCCATTGTTGGGGGGAAAGCAGTACTTC	CASSPLLGGKQYF
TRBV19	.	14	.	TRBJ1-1	TGTGCCAGTAGTATAGGGCCGTTTGAACCTGAAGCTTTCTTT	CASSIGPFEPEAFF
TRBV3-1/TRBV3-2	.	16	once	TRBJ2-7	TGTGCCAGCAGCCAAGATGGCAGGGCTGGACGATACGAGCAGTACTTC	CASSQDGRAGRYEQYF
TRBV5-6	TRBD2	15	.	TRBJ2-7	TGTGCCAGCAGCTTGGGGCGGGGGGGCGCCTACGAGCAGTACTTC	CASSLGRGGAYEQYF
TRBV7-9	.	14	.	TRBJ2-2	TGTGCCAGCAGTCGCCAGGGGCACACCGGGGAGCTGTTTTTT	CASSRQGHTGELFF
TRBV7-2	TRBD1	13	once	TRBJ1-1	TGTGCCAGCAGCTTGAGACAGGGTACTGAAGCTTTCTTT	CASSLRQGTEAFF
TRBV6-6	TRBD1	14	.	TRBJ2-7	TGTGCCAGCACCTGGACAGGGTTGTCTCACGAGCAGTACTTC	CASTWTGLSHEQYF
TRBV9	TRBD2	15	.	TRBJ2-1	TGTGCCAGCAGCGTAGGGAGCGGGGGGGGCCGGGAGCAGTTCTTC	CASSVGSGGGREQFF
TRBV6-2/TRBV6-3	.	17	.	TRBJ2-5	TGTGCCAGCAGTTACAAACGGGGGGCTTATCTCCAAGAGACCCAGTACTTC	CASSYKRGAYLQETQYF
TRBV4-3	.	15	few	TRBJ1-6	TGCGCCAGCAGCCAAGAAACAGCCTATAATTCACCCCTCCACTTT	CASSQETAYNSPLHF
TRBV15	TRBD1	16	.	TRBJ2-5	TGTGCCACCAGCAGTTCTTTAACAGGGGGCGAAGAGACCCAGTACTTC	CATSSSLTGGEETQYF
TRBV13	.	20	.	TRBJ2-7	TGTGCCAGCAGCTTAAGTCAGGAGGGTAGCGGTAAACCAAGCTCCTACGAGCAGTACTTC	CASSLSQEGSGKPSSYEQYF
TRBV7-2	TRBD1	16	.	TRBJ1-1	TGTGCCAGCAGCTTCGGGGACAGGGGGCATAACACTGAAGCTTTCTTT	CASSFGDRGHNTEAFF